This T cell receptor (beta chain) was identified in a study of blood T cell repertoires in COVID-19. Study information: The samples span acute and convalescent COVID-19 from the United States, Italy and Spain. Nucleic acid was either cDNA or gDNA, and it came from T cells, B-cell-depleted T cells, or PBMCs.

Cohorts were assigned according to the clinical history that participants reported. Per the original methods: Amplification of reference gene primers provided the estimated nucleated cell counts. Measured with immunoSEQ multiplex PCR; TCRdb has only the in-frame clones, and not every one. V and J calls and clone size are given by that table; D and trimming were obtained from the DNA. Here the sample spans roughly 170,000 clones, 81% being singletons. This sequence originates from a woman aged 40 to 55 with acute COVID-19. Sequencing was carried out using PBMCs or T cells enriched from blood (not recorded which).

The CDR3 region has the DNA TGCGCCAGCAGCTTACTGACTAGCGGGAGTGGTGAGCAGTTCTTC. Translated: CASSLLTSGSGEQFF. The V call is TRBV5-1, the J call TRBJ2-1; 12 nucleotides line up with TRBD2. The CDR3 runs to 15 residues. V lost 2 bases, J lost 9 bases, and 6 bases stayed unmatched. Germline lookup yields CDR1 SGHRS and CDR2 YFSETQ.